This T cell receptor beta chain derives from a study of blood T cell repertoires in COVID-19. Methods used by the authors: Counts of nucleated cells, estimated from reference gene primer amplification, were obtained. Only in-frame clones appear in the TCRdb table, and some are missing; sequencing was by immunoSEQ multiplex PCR. V and J calls and clone size are given by that table; D and trimming were obtained from the DNA. Found here are some 310,000 clones, nearly 90% of them singletons; the top ten hold less than 9.5%. CDR3 size: 14 residues. Germline CDR1 and CDR2: MNHEY and SVGAGI. V lost 5 bases, J lost 7 bases, and 18 bases lay in between.

This sequence was found in a woman in her 30s who had recovered from COVID-19. Sequenced sample: PBMCs or T cells enriched from blood (not recorded which). This sequence joins TRBV6-5 and TRBJ2-7; D is perhaps TRBD2 (6 bases). The CDR3 here is CASSTIPGAKEQYF. DNA of the CDR3: TGTGCCAGCAGTACAATCCCGGGAGCCAAAGAGCAGTACTTC.